Below are 30 T cell receptor beta chains sequenced from a single sample in a study of beta chain features in type 1 diabetes. Sequenced material consisted of expressed TCRB transcripts (all of the isolated RNA was reverse transcribed). Sequencing was performed with immunoSEQ multiplex PCR; in TCRdb, only in-frame clones are kept and a portion is missing. The sample has around 240,000 clones, about 70% seen once. Sequencing used naive CD4+ T cells from blood. These receptors all come from a man in his thirties or forties in good health.

The chain is built from TRBV11-2 and TRBJ2-3; D perhaps matches TRBD2 (6 bases). Germline V CDR1 and CDR2: SGHAT, FQNNGV. The CDR3 contains 15 residues. The V and J ends lost 6 bases and 1 base respectively, with 14 bases between them. The CDR3 region has the DNA TGTGCCAGCAGACTGAGCGGGCGCCGCACAGATACGCAGTATTTT. Amino acids: CASRLSGRRTDTQYF.

V and J are TRBV30 and TRBJ2-7; 7 nucleotides align to TRBD1. J lost 5 bases, V lost 8 bases, and 18 bases had no gene match. The CDR3 covers 15 residues. Germline lookup yields CDR1 GTSNPN and CDR2 SVGIG (reference sequence). The CDR3 DNA follows: TGTGCCCTTGATCTCTGGGGCACAGGGGATAACGAGCAGTACTTC. Translated: CALDLWGTGDNEQYF. The full variable domain, in which reference TRBV30 and TRBJ2-7 provide the parts outside the CDR3, is SQTIHQWPATLVQPVGSPLSLECTVEGTSNPNLYWYRQAAGRGLQLLFYSVGIGQISSEVPQNLSASRPQDRQFILSSKKLLLSDSGFYLCALDLWGTGDNEQYFGPGTRLTVT.

This clone was counted a few times. V usage is TRBV29-1 and J usage is TRBJ1-2; D gene uncertain. V lost 5 bases and J 0 bases, leaving 13 bases between the germline ends. The V gene's germline CDR1 is SQVTM and CDR2 ANQGSEA. The CDR3 runs to 14 residues. This CDR3 is CSVFIWKANYGYTF. DNA of the CDR3: TGCAGCGTTTTCATCTGGAAAGCTAACTATGGCTACACCTTC.

The chain recombines TRBV7-2 with TRBJ2-1; D unclear. The V and J ends lost 1 base and 9 bases respectively, with 7 bases between them. Germline assignment: CDR1 SGHTA and CDR2 FQGNSA. CDR3 length: 12 amino acids. The CDR3 region is CASSLEVTEQFF. Here the CDR3 DNA reads TGTGCCAGCAGCTTAGAAGTAACTGAGCAGTTCTTC.

V gene TRBV10-3 combines with J gene TRBJ2-5, with 10 bases fitting TRBD2. V lost 6 bases, J lost 5 bases, and 6 bases stayed unmatched. Germline V gene data show CDR1 as ENHRY and CDR2 as SYGVKD. This CDR3 spans 14 amino acids. CDR3 in DNA: TGTGCCATCAGCATAGCGGGAGGCAGGGAGACCCAGTACTTC. Its translation: CAISIAGGRETQYF.

This chain uses TRBV9 with TRBJ2-2, with TRBD2 as a possible D gene (6 bases). Germline V gene sequence: CDR1 SGDLS, CDR2 YYNGEE. Trimming removed 4 bases from V and 0 bases from J, with 19 bases in between. The CDR3 has 18 amino acids. The CDR3 coding sequence is TGTGCCAGCAGCAAACAAATCGGGGGATTTTCGAACACCGGGGAGCTGTTTTTT. This codes for CASSKQIGGFSNTGELFF.

V is TRBV7-2 and J is TRBJ2-3; 8 bases match TRBD2. This CDR3 contains 16 residues. Looked up from germline, CDR1 is SGHTA and CDR2 is FQGNSA. Trimming at V came to 5 bases and at J to 1 base, leaving 8 bases not matched to a gene. The CDR3 coding sequence is TGTGCCAGCAGCCGATGGACTAGCAGCGGCACAGATACGCAGTATTTT. Translation gives CASSRWTSSGTDTQYF.

About this clone itself: The identical CDR3 is also encoded by other nucleotide sequences in the sample. This sequence joins TRBV30 and TRBJ2-3; 13 bases are a match to TRBD2. Germline CDR1 reads GTSNPN; CDR2 reads SVGIG (reference sequence). The J segment lost 3 bases and the V segment lost 0 bases, leaving 0 bases of the junction unmatched. This CDR3 comprises 15 residues. CDR3 sequence reads: CAWSVGLAGTDTQYF. DNA for the CDR3: TGTGCCTGGAGTGTGGGACTAGCGGGAACAGATACGCAGTATTTT.

The chain carries TRBV2 and TRBJ2-1; D is ambiguous. V was cut by 0 bases and J by 9 bases, with 18 bases left in between. The CDR3 is made up of 16 amino acids. Looked up from germline, CDR1 is SNHLY and CDR2 is FYNNEI. The CDR3 region is CASSEASLQTASEQFF. Written as DNA, the CDR3 is TGTGCCAGCAGTGAAGCAAGCCTCCAAACTGCGAGTGAGCAGTTCTTC.

The rearrangement joins TRBV11-2 to TRBJ2-3; TRBD2 matches 13 bases. There are 15 residues in the CDR3. After removal of 4 bases from V and 4 bases from J, the junction contained 2 bases not matched to a gene. Germline lookup yields CDR1 SGHAT and CDR2 FQNNGV. The CDR3 nucleotides are TGTGCCAGCAGCTCGGGACTAGCGGGGCCAGATACGCAGTATTTT. Translated: CASSSGLAGPDTQYF.

The chain combines TRBV30 with TRBJ2-5, with no clear D. The CDR3 consists of 17 residues. Per the germline V gene, CDR1 is GTSNPN and CDR2 is SVGIG (reference sequence). V shed 0 bases and J shed 6 bases, with 23 bases lying between them. This CDR3 is CAWSVPLGSSLGKTQYF. The CDR3, as DNA: TGTGCCTGGAGTGTACCTTTGGGAAGCAGTCTGGGAAAGACCCAGTACTTC.

V and J are TRBV29-1 and TRBJ2-3, with TRBD2 matching 7 bases. V shed 7 bases and J 3 bases; nucleotides not matched to a gene: 7. The CDR3 runs 13 residues. Per the germline V gene, CDR1 is SQVTM and CDR2 is ANQGSEA. The CDR3 DNA reads TGCAGCGCGGGAGGAGTTCAAACAGATACGCAGTATTTT. Its translation is CSAGGVQTDTQYF.

The chain links TRBV29-1 to TRBJ2-3, with 12 bases lining up with TRBD2. Germline assignment: CDR1 SQVTM and CDR2 ANQGSEA. V was pared by 7 bases and J by 4 bases, with 6 bases of the junction left unmatched. The CDR3 has 14 residues. The CDR3 here is CSAKTSGRPDTQYF. CDR3 DNA: TGCAGCGCTAAGACTAGCGGGAGACCAGATACGCAGTATTTT.

The V and J genes are TRBV14 and TRBJ2-5, with no clear D. The CDR3 extends over 15 amino acids. Trimming shortened V by 4 bases and J by 2 bases, and 14 bases separated the two germline ends. Germline V gives CDR1 SGHDN, CDR2 FVKESK. The CDR3 is CASSRRGTLQETQYF. CDR3 nucleotides: TGTGCCAGCAGCCGCCGTGGTACACTTCAAGAGACCCAGTACTTC.

The genes are TRBV29-1 and TRBJ2-2; 13 nucleotides match TRBD2. Trimming at V came to 5 bases and at J to 6 bases, leaving 6 bases not matched to a gene. The CDR3 totals 15 residues. CDR1 SQVTM and CDR2 ANQGSEA come from the germline V gene. The CDR3 region has the DNA TGCAGCGTTCCTGGACTAGCGGGAGTTCCCGGGGAGCTGTTTTTT. Protein sequence: CSVPGLAGVPGELFF.

The count of this clone is one. The chain recombines TRBV25-1 with TRBJ1-5; D possibly corresponds to TRBD1 (6 bases). The CDR3 has 15 amino acids. Germline V CDR1 and CDR2: MGHDK, SYGVNS. V was cut by 1 base and J by 2 bases, with 9 bases left in between. CDR3 bases: TGTGCCAGCAGTGAATCAGGGGTTGGCAATCAGCCCCAGCATTTT. Protein: CASSESGVGNQPQHF.

This clone has only a few counts. J is TRBJ2-5 and V is TRBV5-1; D not certain. CDR1 and CDR2 from the germline V gene are SGHRS and YFSETQ. CDR3 length: 14 amino acids. The germline V and J ends were trimmed by 3 bases and 5 bases, with 14 bases remaining between them. This CDR3 reads CASSSAPDWETQYF. CDR3 sequence (DNA): TGCGCCAGCAGCTCGGCTCCTGACTGGGAGACCCAGTACTTC.

The chain joins TRBV30 to TRBJ1-3, with no clear D. The CDR3 spans 15 residues. Germline V gives CDR1 GTSNPN, CDR2 SVGIG (reference sequence). Trimming pared 0 bases from V and 0 bases from J, leaving 9 bases between. CDR3 bases: TGTGCCTGGAGTGTTGGTGCTTCCTCTGGAAACACCATATATTTT. This translates into CAWSVGASSGNTIYF.

In this sample, this clone turned up a few times. The CDR3 spells CSVGTASSYNEQFF. As DNA, the CDR3 is TGCAGCGTAGGGACAGCGAGCTCCTACAATGAGCAGTTCTTC. The chain combines TRBV29-1 with TRBJ2-1; TRBD1 agrees at 7 bases. CDR1 is SQVTM and CDR2 is ANQGSEA in the germline V gene. CDR3 length: 14 residues. The junction had 5 bases not matched to a gene; V was cut back by 6 bases and J by 0 bases.

This clone has more than one count but fewer than ten. CDR3 in DNA: TGCAGCGCCTCATTCGGGACGAATGGCTACACCTTC. Translated, it gives CSASFGTNGYTF. V is TRBV29-1 and J is TRBJ1-2; D possibly corresponds to TRBD1 (5 bases). The germline V gene has CDR1 SQVTM and CDR2 ANQGSEA. V lost 7 bases to trimming and J lost 6 bases, with 15 bases between them. The CDR3 is 12 residues long.

The chain combines TRBV30 with TRBJ2-7; D not certain. The V end lost 0 bases, the J end lost 2 bases, and 11 bases lay between the germline ends. The CDR3 covers 14 residues. Looked up from germline, CDR1 is GTSNPN and CDR2 is SVGIG (reference sequence). The CDR3 sequence is CAWSVLWDTYEQYF. The DNA for the CDR3 is TGTGCCTGGAGTGTACTGTGGGATACCTACGAGCAGTACTTC.

The V call is TRBV9, the J call TRBJ2-7; perhaps TRBD1 as D (5 bases). The CDR3 is made up of 13 amino acids. Trimming took 2 bases from V and 6 from J, leaving 12 bases between them. CDR1 is SGDLS and CDR2 is YYNGEE in the germline V gene. The CDR3 DNA is TGTGCCAGCAGCGTCCAGGGATCTGGCGAGCAGTACTTC. Protein: CASSVQGSGEQYF.

J is TRBJ2-7 and V is TRBV30, with D possibly being TRBD1 or TRBD2 (5 bases each). The CDR3 length is 14 residues. V lost 2 bases and J lost 2, with 13 bases in between. Germline values: CDR1 GTSNPN, CDR2 SVGIG (reference sequence). CDR3 in amino acids: CAWSRGVSAYEQYF. The CDR3 DNA reads TGTGCCTGGAGTAGAGGGGTTAGCGCCTACGAGCAGTACTTC.

The chain employs TRBV7-9 and TRBJ2-1, with 9 bases fitting TRBD1. This CDR3 has 13 amino acids. V was pared by 4 bases and J by 10 bases, with 5 bases of the junction left unmatched. CDR1 and CDR2 (germline): SEHNR, FQNEAQ (reference sequence). CDR3 in DNA: TGTGCCAGCAGCTCAACTGGGACAGGGGAGCAGTTCTTC. Amino acids: CASSSTGTGEQFF.

CDR3: CAWSVPPWGPRGSYEQYF. The CDR3 coding sequence is TGTGCCTGGAGTGTACCCCCATGGGGACCCCGGGGCTCCTACGAGCAGTACTTC. V and J are TRBV30 and TRBJ2-7, with D possibly called TRBD1 or TRBD2 (5 bases each). The CDR3 contains 18 residues. V lost 0 bases and J lost 0, with 21 bases in between. CDR1 GTSNPN and CDR2 SVGIG come from the germline V gene (reference sequence).

The chain has TRBV30 and TRBJ2-1, with 13 positions matching TRBD2. Trimming cost V 6 bases and J 9 bases; bases outside gene matches: 11. This CDR3 has 15 residues. Germline CDR1 reads GTSNPN; CDR2 reads SVGIG (reference sequence). CDR3 region: CACTGLAGARGEQFF. CDR3 nucleotides: TGTGCCTGTACAGGACTAGCGGGAGCTCGGGGTGAGCAGTTCTTC.

The V gene is TRBV9, the J gene TRBJ2-5, with 10 nucleotides matching TRBD2. The germline gives CDR1 SGDLS, CDR2 YYNGEE. Trimming took 3 bases from V and 3 from J; bases not matched to a gene: 2. The CDR3 extends over 14 amino acids. CDR3: CASSGGLAEETQYF. The CDR3 nucleotides read TGTGCCAGCAGCGGCGGACTAGCGGAAGAGACCCAGTACTTC.

V and J are TRBV7-2 and TRBJ2-7; a possible D gene is TRBD1 (6 bases). The CDR3 contains 16 residues. Germline V gene lookup returns CDR1 SGHTA and CDR2 FQGNSA. V was clipped by 6 bases and J by 0 bases, with 18 bases between them. CDR3 sequence: CASRYTTGYSSYEQYF. In nucleotides, the CDR3 is TGTGCCAGCAGGTATACCACAGGGTATAGCTCCTACGAGCAGTACTTC. Full variable domain (outside the CDR3, taken from reference TRBV7-2 and TRBJ2-7): GAGVSQSPSNKVTEKGKDVELRCDPISGHTALYWYRQSLGQGLEFLIYFQGNSAPDKSGLPSDRFSAERTGGSVSTLTIQRTQQEDSAVYLCASRYTTGYSSYEQYFGPGTRLTVT.

The chain uses TRBV30 and TRBJ2-7; 7 nucleotides match TRBD2. After removal of 1 base from V and 2 bases from J, the junction contained 11 bases not matched to a gene. This CDR3 is 16 amino acids long. CDR1 and CDR2 (germline): GTSNPN, SVGIG (reference sequence). This chain's CDR3 is CAWSGFVRGTPYEQYF. Here the CDR3 DNA reads TGTGCCTGGAGTGGCTTTGTGCGGGGGACCCCCTACGAGCAGTACTTC.

The rearrangement uses TRBV13 and TRBJ2-3; TRBD1 aligns across 7 bases. Trimming cost V 5 bases and J 3 bases; bases outside gene matches: 11. Germline V gives CDR1 PRHDT, CDR2 FYEKMQ (reference sequence). The CDR3 has 16 amino acids. The CDR3 sequence is CASSIPRSTGTDTQYF. CDR3 DNA sequence: TGTGCCAGCAGCATTCCACGTTCGACAGGGACAGATACGCAGTATTTT.